The text below deals with one T cell receptor beta chain. The protocol was immunoSEQ multiplex PCR, while the TCRdb copy is restricted to in-frame clones and leaves out a portion. The repertoire holds tens of thousands of clones, with 95% as singletons. The sample is drawn from a study of human thymus T cells. Germline CDR1 and CDR2: SGHDT and YYEEEE. V was shortened by 1 base and J by 0 bases, with 8 bases between the two germline ends. The CDR3 consists of 14 residues. This sequence originates from a girl under three years old with a congenital heart defect but otherwise immunologically healthy. V and J are TRBV5-6 and TRBJ2-7; the D gene is possibly TRBD1 (6 bases). Sequencing used blood. The chain's CDR3 is CASSLQGHSYEQYF. Here the CDR3 DNA reads TGTGCCAGCAGCTTGCAGGGGCACTCCTACGAGCAGTACTTC.